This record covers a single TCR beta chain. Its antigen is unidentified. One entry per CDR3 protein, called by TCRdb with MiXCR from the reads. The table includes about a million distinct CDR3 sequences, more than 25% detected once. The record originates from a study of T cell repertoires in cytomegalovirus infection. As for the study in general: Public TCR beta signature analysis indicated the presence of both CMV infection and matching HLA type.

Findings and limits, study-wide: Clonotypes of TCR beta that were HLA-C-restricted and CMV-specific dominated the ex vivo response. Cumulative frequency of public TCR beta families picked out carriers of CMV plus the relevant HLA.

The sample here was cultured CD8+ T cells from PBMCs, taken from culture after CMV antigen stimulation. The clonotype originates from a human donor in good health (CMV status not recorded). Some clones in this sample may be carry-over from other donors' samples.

CDR3 coding DNA: TGTGCCAGTAGGCCGGGACAGGGGCTGGCCGGGGAGCTGTTTTTT. Translation: CASRPGQGLAGELFF. The V call is TRBV19, the J call TRBJ2-2, with TRBD1 identical over 10 bases. The CDR3 loop spans 15 amino acids. Losses at the gene ends were 6 bases for V and 6 bases for J; bases not matched to a gene: 7. Per the germline V gene, CDR1 is LNHDA and CDR2 is SQIVND (reference sequence).